Shown below are 32 T cell receptor beta chains from a single sample sequenced in a study of Ad26.COV2.S vaccination and SARS-CoV-2 variants (TCRdb year 2021). Sample treatment or condition, as interpreted from the label and publication: over 15 received Ad26.COV2.S at low or high dose, single or two shots; about 5 received placebo; per-sample allocation not given. Repertoires of vaccine and placebo recipients were sequenced from samples collected on day 63 after the first injection. Library preparation was by the immunoSEQ multiplex PCR assay. Not all clones reach the TCRdb copy of this immuneACCESS table, which keeps in-frame sequences only. Checked studies attribute under half of the gap to unresolved V genes and leave the rest unexplained. The sample profile shows roughly 680,000 clones; 70% to 90% of them were found once. The ten largest account for over 1.3% of the sample. This specimen was peripheral blood, taken in a trial of Ad26.COV2.S vaccine versus placebo. All receptors derive from a person between 18 and 65 years old who received the Ad26.COV2.S COVID-19 vaccine or a placebo.

The chain uses TRBV7-2 and TRBJ2-7; a weak D match, TRBD1 (5 bases). There are 15 residues in the CDR3. CDR1 SGHTA and CDR2 FQGNSA come from the germline V gene. With 5 bases removed from V and 0 bases from J, the gap between germline ends came to 14 bases. Written as DNA, the CDR3 is TGTGCCAGCAGCGCCAGGACAACTACCTCCTACGAGCAGTACTTC. It is translated as CASSARTTTSYEQYF.

The genes are TRBV5-1 and TRBJ2-7; D remains ambiguous. The CDR3 consists of 15 residues. Germline V gene sequence: CDR1 SGHRS, CDR2 YFSETQ. V was cut by 1 base and J by 3 bases, with 14 bases left in between. CDR3 in DNA: TGCGCCAGCAGCTTGTCGCCCGCAAGTGGCTACGAGCAGTACTTC. This encodes CASSLSPASGYEQYF.

The chain joins TRBV6-1 to TRBJ2-5, with TRBD1 identical over 11 bases. The CDR3 is 16 amino acids. After removal of 3 bases from V and 3 bases from J, the junction contained 6 bases not matched to a gene. Germline CDR1 MNHNS, CDR2 SASEGT. Here the CDR3 DNA reads TGTGCCAGCAGTGACGCCGGGACAGGGGGTAAAGAGACCCAGTACTTC. Its translation is CASSDAGTGGKETQYF.

This clone showed up just once. The V call is TRBV6-2 or TRBV6-3, the J call TRBJ2-1; D is unresolved. The V gene lost 0 bases and the J gene lost 7 bases, with 13 bases spanning the gap. This CDR3 region has 15 residues. The germline gives CDR1 MNHEY, CDR2 SVGEGT. The CDR3 spells CASSYSRTVVNEQFF. The CDR3 DNA follows: TGTGCCAGCAGTTACTCACGGACGGTGGTGAATGAGCAGTTCTTC.

J is TRBJ1-4 and V is TRBV24-1, with D maybe TRBD1 (6 bases). This CDR3 is 16 amino acids long. Germline-derived CDR1 and CDR2 are KGHDR and SFDVKD. Trimming took off 6 bases at V and 6 bases at J, with 19 bases between the two ends. The CDR3 nucleotides read TGTGCCACCAGTTGCAGGAAACAGGGTAGGGATGAAAAACTGTTTTTT. Protein sequence: CATSCRKQGRDEKLFF.

The V gene is TRBV24-1, the J gene TRBJ2-7; D remains unclear. Per the germline V gene, CDR1 is KGHDR and CDR2 is SFDVKD. This CDR3 is 11 amino acids long. With 9 bases removed from V and 6 bases from J, the gap between germline ends came to 11 bases. The CDR3 sequence: CATGYLGEQYF. The DNA of the CDR3 is TGTGCCACCGGGTATTTGGGCGAGCAGTACTTC.

The chain recombines TRBV3-1 (or the pseudogene TRBV3-2) with TRBJ2-2; D not certain. Between the trimmed V and J ends, which lost 0 bases and 6 bases, there was a span of 8 bases. CDR3 length: 14 amino acids. Germline lookup yields CDR1 LGHDT and CDR2 YNNKEL (reference sequence). The CDR3 loop is CASSQDFTSGELFF. For the CDR3, the DNA is TGTGCCAGCAGCCAAGATTTTACGTCCGGGGAGCTGTTTTTT.

This sequence joins TRBV5-6 and TRBJ1-1, with a possible D match to TRBD1 (6 bases). Trimming left V 2 bases short and J 1 base short, with 9 bases between. The CDR3 runs 14 residues. Per the germline V gene, CDR1 is SGHDT and CDR2 is YYEEEE. The CDR3: CASSFPGQNTEAFF. In DNA form, the CDR3 reads TGTGCCAGCAGCTTTCCGGGACAGAACACTGAAGCTTTCTTT. Variable domain in full (rest from reference TRBV5-6 and TRBJ1-1): DAGVTQSPTHLIKTRGQQVTLRCSPKSGHDTVSWYQQALGQGPQFIFQYYEEEERQRGNFPDRFSGHQFPNYSSELNVNALLLGDSALYLCASSFPGQNTEAFFGQGTRLTVV.

The CDR3 sequence: CASSQFFTNTGELFF. CDR3 bases: TGTGCCAGCAGCCAATTTTTCACGAACACCGGGGAGCTGTTTTTT. V and J are TRBV3-1 (or the pseudogene TRBV3-2) and TRBJ2-2; no firm D call. Deletions cut 2 bases from V and 0 bases from J, with 7 bases between. Per the germline V gene, CDR1 is LGHDT and CDR2 is YNNKEL (reference sequence). The CDR3 length is 15 residues.

This clone was recorded once. The gene calls are TRBV2 and TRBJ1-5, with D maybe TRBD1 (6 bases). Germline assignment: CDR1 SNHLY and CDR2 FYNNEI. This CDR3 is 15 amino acids long. V was shortened by 4 bases and J by 6 bases, with 16 bases between the two germline ends. CDR3 region: CASSVPRQESQPQHF. The CDR3 bases are TGTGCCAGCAGTGTGCCCAGACAGGAGAGTCAGCCCCAGCATTTT. Complete variable domain (other parts from reference TRBV2 and TRBJ1-5): EPEVTQTPSHQVTQMGQEVILRCVPISNHLYFYWYRQILGQKVEFLVSFYNNEISEKSEIFDDQFSVERPDGSNFTLKIRSTKLEDSAMYFCASSVPRQESQPQHFGDGTRLSIL.

The chain joins TRBV7-8 to TRBJ1-1; 9 bases align to TRBD1. From germline, CDR1 is SGHVS and CDR2 FQNEAQ. V lost 4 bases and J lost 5; bases outside the gene matches: 5. This CDR3 has 14 amino acids. In DNA, the CDR3 is TGTGCCAGCAGCTCCACAGGGGGCCCGACTGAAGCTTTCTTT. Translation: CASSSTGGPTEAFF.

CDR3 bases: TGTGCCAGCAGCTTGGCCCTGACAGGGGCTAACTATGGCTACACCTTC. This gives the protein CASSLALTGANYGYTF. The V call is TRBV5-5, the J call TRBJ1-2, with 8 bases identical to TRBD1. Germline CDR1 reads SGHKS; CDR2 reads YYEKEE (reference sequence). The V gene end was trimmed by 0 bases and the J gene end by 0 bases; junction bases not matched to a gene: 4. The length of the CDR3 is 16 residues.

The chain couples TRBV5-1 to TRBJ2-2; 14 nucleotides align to TRBD2. With 2 bases clipped from V and 4 bases from J, the junction kept 7 bases outside the gene matches. The germline CDR1 and CDR2 sequences are SGHRS and YFSETQ. This CDR3 is 18 amino acids long. CDR3 bases: TGCGCCAGCAGCTTTGGGACTAGCGGGAGTCAAGTCACCGGGGAGCTGTTTTTT. Protein sequence: CASSFGTSGSQVTGELFF.

This clone was detected only once. The CDR3 DNA is TGTGCCAGCAGCTTGGCTGGTTCCACAGATACGCAGTATTTT. Translating it yields CASSLAGSTDTQYF. The chain carries TRBV5-4 and TRBJ2-3; D is ambiguous. The CDR3 runs to 14 residues. Trimming removed 0 bases at V and 2 bases at J, with 7 bases between. Looked up from germline, CDR1 is SGHNT and CDR2 is YYREEE (reference sequence).

The chain combines TRBV4-1 with TRBJ2-3; D remains ambiguous. CDR3 length equals 16 residues. The ends were cut back, 0 bases at V and 0 bases at J, with 10 bases in the middle. Germline assignment: CDR1 MGHRA and CDR2 YSYEKL. The CDR3 DNA reads TGCGCCAGCAGCCAAGATCCCTTCCTCAGCACAGATACGCAGTATTTT. Its translation: CASSQDPFLSTDTQYF.

This clone has more than one count but fewer than ten. The CDR3 loop is CASSFQGFQETQYF. The CDR3 DNA reads TGTGCCAGCAGCTTCCAGGGGTTCCAAGAGACCCAGTACTTC. The V and J genes are TRBV7-2 and TRBJ2-5, with a weak D call TRBD1 (6 bases). Germline V gene sequence: CDR1 SGHTA, CDR2 FQGNSA. V was pared by 3 bases and J by 1 base, with 9 bases between. The CDR3 runs to 14 residues.

J is TRBJ2-1 and V is TRBV19; 14 nucleotides align to TRBD2. Losses at the gene ends were 4 bases for V and 9 bases for J; bases not matched to a gene: 5. CDR1 and CDR2 (germline): LNHDA, SQIVND (reference sequence). This CDR3 spans 15 amino acids. The CDR3: CASSRLAGGPGEQFF. In nucleotides, the CDR3 is TGTGCCAGTAGTAGACTAGCGGGAGGGCCGGGTGAGCAGTTCTTC.

This chain uses TRBV7-9 with TRBJ2-7, with a tentative D call TRBD1 (6 bases). The CDR3 length is 13 residues. CDR1 SEHNR and CDR2 FQNEAQ come from the germline V gene (reference sequence). V lost 6 bases and J 1 base, leaving 10 bases between the germline ends. The CDR3 sequence: CASRYRDSYEQYF. The CDR3 coding sequence is TGTGCCAGCAGATACAGGGATTCCTACGAGCAGTACTTC. The entire variable domain, with the rest obtained from reference TRBV7-9 and TRBJ2-7, is as follows: DTGVSQNPRHKITKRGQNVTFRCDPISEHNRLYWYRQTLGQGPEFLTYFQNEAQLEKSRLLSDRFSAERPKGSFSTLEIQRTEQGDSAMYLCASRYRDSYEQYFGPGTRLTVT.

The rearrangement uses TRBV24-1 and TRBJ2-2; D uncertain. Germline V lookup: CDR1 KGHDR, CDR2 SFDVKD. Trimming took off 8 bases at V and 5 bases at J, with 8 bases between the two ends. The CDR3 length is 12 residues. In DNA, the CDR3 is TGTGCCACCATGGCCCCAACCGGGGAGCTGTTTTTT. Its protein is CATMAPTGELFF.

Written as DNA, the CDR3 is TGCAAGGGACTAGCGGGCAATGAGCAGTTCTTC. Amino acid sequence: CKGLAGNEQFF. V and J are TRBV20-1 and TRBJ2-1; 12 bases map to TRBD2. Germline CDR1 reads DFQATT; CDR2 reads SNEGSKA (reference sequence). The length of the CDR3 is 11 residues.

The rearrangement joins TRBV18 to TRBJ1-1, with D perhaps matching TRBD1 (5 bases). Per the germline V gene, CDR1 is KGHSH and CDR2 is LQKENI. Trimming removed 9 bases at V and 0 bases at J, with 14 bases between. The CDR3 is made up of 14 amino acids. CDR3 DNA sequence: TGTGCCAGTTCCCTGGACAACTTGAACACTGAAGCTTTCTTT. It specifies CASSLDNLNTEAFF.

The chain has TRBV6-5 and TRBJ1-5; TRBD1 is a possible D gene (5 bases). In germline, CDR1 is MNHEY, CDR2 SVGAGI. This CDR3 has 13 amino acids. V gave up 6 bases and J gave up 6 bases, with 12 bases separating them. This CDR3 reads CASSQGITQPQHF. The CDR3 nucleotides are TGTGCCAGCAGCCAGGGTATAACTCAGCCCCAGCATTTT.

This clone has a single count. The gene calls are TRBV27 and TRBJ2-7; TRBD1 is a possible D gene (6 bases). The V and J ends lost 5 bases and 3 bases respectively, with 14 bases between them. The length of the CDR3 is 14 residues. Germline V CDR1 and CDR2: MNHEY, SMNVEV (reference sequence). Written as DNA, the CDR3 is TGTGCCAGCAGTCCCCGGGACACCCTCTACGAGCAGTACTTC. Protein product: CASSPRDTLYEQYF.

J is TRBJ1-1 and V is TRBV11-2, with TRBD1 matching over 7 bases. V lost 6 bases and J lost 6; bases outside the gene matches: 7. The CDR3 runs to 13 residues. Germline V gives CDR1 SGHAT, CDR2 FQNNGV. The CDR3 spells CASRLTGDAEAFF. CDR3 sequence (DNA): TGTGCCAGCAGACTTACAGGGGACGCTGAAGCTTTCTTT.

The V and J genes are TRBV6-5 and TRBJ2-7; 7 nucleotides line up with TRBD2. This CDR3 has 13 amino acids. The ends lost 5 bases at V and 1 base at J; junction bases unmatched: 2. In germline, CDR1 is MNHEY, CDR2 SVGAGI. The CDR3 DNA is TGTGCCAGCAGTCGGGACTATTCCTACGAGCAGTACTTC. Its protein is CASSRDYSYEQYF.

The J gene is TRBJ1-6, the V gene TRBV27; 7 bases fit TRBD1. V lost 2 bases, J lost 13 bases, and 5 bases stayed unmatched. Germline CDR1 is MNHEY and CDR2 is SMNVEV (reference sequence). CDR3 size: 13 residues. CDR3 residues: CASSLKGAFPLHF. The CDR3 DNA follows: TGTGCCAGCAGTTTAAAGGGGGCGTTCCCCCTCCACTTT.

This chain uses TRBV11-2 with TRBJ1-1; D not resolved. The CDR3 is 13 residues long. From germline, CDR1 is SGHAT and CDR2 FQNNGV. V was clipped by 2 bases and J by 0 bases, with 4 bases between them. The CDR3 sequence is CASSLKLNTEAFF. CDR3 DNA sequence: TGTGCCAGCAGCTTAAAGTTGAACACTGAAGCTTTCTTT.

This chain joins TRBV12-3 or TRBV12-4 and TRBJ2-6; D ambiguous. The V and J ends lost 8 bases and 3 bases respectively, with 8 bases between them. CDR3 length: 13 residues. CDR3 in DNA: TGTGCCAGCCGTCTGGGTGGGGCCAACGTCCTGACTTTC. Amino acids: CASRLGGANVLTF.

This chain uses TRBV3-1 (or the pseudogene TRBV3-2) with TRBJ2-2; D is undetermined. The CDR3 is 11 residues long. Germline loops: CDR1 LGHDT, CDR2 YNNKEL (reference sequence). V was pared by 6 bases and J by 8 bases, with 7 bases between. The CDR3 protein is CASRLAGELFF. The CDR3 nucleotides are TGTGCCAGCAGGTTAGCTGGGGAGCTGTTTTTT.

V is TRBV5-5 and J is TRBJ2-5, with D possibly matching TRBD1 (6 bases). Trimming removed 2 bases at V and 5 bases at J, with 16 bases between. The CDR3 has 15 residues. Looked up from germline, CDR1 is SGHKS and CDR2 is YYEKEE (reference sequence). The CDR3 sequence is CASSFVKGGSETQYF. CDR3 nucleotide sequence: TGTGCCAGCAGCTTTGTTAAAGGGGGATCGGAGACCCAGTACTTC.

The V call is TRBV2, the J call TRBJ1-2, with D hard to call. CDR1 and CDR2 (germline): SNHLY, FYNNEI. The CDR3 extends over 12 amino acids. The V gene lost 11 bases and the J gene lost 6 bases, with 16 bases spanning the gap. The CDR3 bases are TGTGCCGGAAGATCGGAGGGTCATGGCTACACCTTC. Amino acid sequence: CAGRSEGHGYTF.

The chain combines TRBV5-6 with TRBJ2-7; 7 bases are shared with TRBD2. Germline CDR1 is SGHDT and CDR2 is YYEEEE. Trimming at V came to 4 bases and at J to 4 bases, leaving 14 bases not matched to a gene. CDR3 length: 16 residues. The CDR3 region has the DNA TGTGCCAGCAGCCGACTTTTCGGCGGGAGAATGTACGAGCAGTACTTC. Residues: CASSRLFGGRMYEQYF.